This is a list of T cell receptor beta chains from one sample in a study of response to subunit inactivated influenza vaccine. TCRdb re-called the RT-PCR reads with MiXCR, one entry per CDR3 protein. The sample records roughly 620,000 distinct CDR3 sequences, about 10% being singletons. In addition, the sample was reused for a study of T cells expressing NK-cell markers.

The sequences come from PBMCs from blood, collected on the day of vaccination. These receptor sequences come from a man aged 50-59 years who received an inactivated influenza vaccine. Each CDR3 is given with its conserved first and last residue. The D gene is left open where the match is weak.

CDR3	V	J	D
CASNRETGPGTEAFF	TRBV5-1	TRBJ1-1	.
CASRGRKDTGELFF	TRBV12-3/TRBV12-4	TRBJ2-2	.
CASRPPWGHYNEQFF	TRBV5-6	TRBJ2-1	.
CASSLGAEAFF	TRBV5-1	TRBJ1-1	.
CASSASGGGDTQYF	TRBV27	TRBJ2-3	.
CASSVTGGYTEAFF	TRBV28	TRBJ1-1	TRBD1
CSAVGTNNEQYF	TRBV20-1	TRBJ2-7	.
CASSPQPSGGLRF	TRBV12-3/TRBV12-4	TRBJ2-7	TRBD2
CASSLVAGLEGTGELFF	TRBV7-9	TRBJ2-2	TRBD2
CASSPIAGEVGTQYF	TRBV5-1	TRBJ2-5	TRBD2
CASSQRAGANVLTF	TRBV3-1	TRBJ2-6	.
CASTPYGGDYGYTF	TRBV7-9	TRBJ1-2	.
CATSRPRGRDTEAFF	TRBV15	TRBJ1-1	.
CASSLGDSLTGELFF	TRBV5-1	TRBJ2-2	.
CASSQGFPTNNEQFF	TRBV4-2	TRBJ2-1	.
CASSPRTSGWGLYNEQFF	TRBV4-3	TRBJ2-1	TRBD2
CSAAGSSTRTDTQYF	TRBV29-1	TRBJ2-3	.
CATRTGVNTEAFF	TRBV10-3	TRBJ1-1	TRBD1
CASSGGTGFETQYF	TRBV5-1	TRBJ2-5	TRBD1
CAISELGKANSPLHF	TRBV10-3	TRBJ1-6	.
CASSEHSGVSGAYEQYF	TRBV6-1	TRBJ2-7	.
CASSLTGLAIQETQYF	TRBV5-1	TRBJ2-5	.
CSARDERRDSFRKEKLFF	TRBV20-1	TRBJ1-4	.
CASSGASQETQYF	TRBV28	TRBJ2-5	.